One sample yielded the 4 T cell receptor beta chains listed below, sequenced in a study of OX40 agonist ivuxolimab in advanced cancers. The table came from immunoSEQ multiplex PCR; TCRdb's copy has only in-frame clones and leaves some out. Among approximately 70,000 clones listed, 82% were seen once. The material was CD4+ or CD8+ T cells sorted from blood, obtained in a trial of the OX40 agonist ivuxolimab. The origin of the receptors is an adult with an advanced solid tumor such as melanoma, head and neck, liver or kidney cancer.

This clone has only a few counts. The rearrangement links TRBV5-1 to TRBJ1-5; a possible D gene is TRBD1 (5 bases). V gave up 0 bases and J gave up 5 bases, with 12 bases separating them. The CDR3 runs 15 residues. Germline V gives CDR1 SGHRS, CDR2 YFSETQ. This chain's CDR3 is CASSLGGRADQPQHF. CDR3 nucleotide sequence: TGCGCCAGCAGCTTGGGTGGCAGGGCCGATCAGCCCCAGCATTTT.

Written as DNA, the CDR3 is TGTGCCAGCAGCCCAAAACAGGGGATGTACGAGCAGTACTTC. Its translation: CASSPKQGMYEQYF. The J gene is TRBJ2-7, the V gene TRBV5-5, with 7 bases aligning to TRBD1. The CDR3 consists of 14 residues. Trimming removed 4 bases from V and 4 bases from J; junction bases left unmatched: 8. Germline V CDR1 and CDR2: SGHKS, YYEKEE (reference sequence).

The rearrangement links TRBV7-6 to TRBJ1-1; D is possibly TRBD1 (5 bases). Germline V gives CDR1 SGHVS, CDR2 FNYEAQ. V was cut by 0 bases and J by 0 bases, with 26 bases left in between. This CDR3 comprises 21 residues. The chain's CDR3 is CASSLALRGINNPLMNTEAFF. The DNA for the CDR3 is TGTGCCAGCAGCTTAGCGTTGAGGGGTATAAACAATCCACTCATGAACACTGAAGCTTTCTTT.

CDR3 sequence: CASKTGLAGGPGELFF. The CDR3 nucleotides read TGTGCCTCAAAAACCGGACTAGCGGGGGGCCCCGGGGAGCTGTTTTTT. The J gene is TRBJ2-2, the V gene TRBV30; 14 nucleotides agree with TRBD2. The CDR3 is made up of 16 amino acids. Trimming took 7 bases from V and 6 from J; bases not matched to a gene: 10. Per the germline V gene, CDR1 is GTSNPN and CDR2 is SVGIG (reference sequence).